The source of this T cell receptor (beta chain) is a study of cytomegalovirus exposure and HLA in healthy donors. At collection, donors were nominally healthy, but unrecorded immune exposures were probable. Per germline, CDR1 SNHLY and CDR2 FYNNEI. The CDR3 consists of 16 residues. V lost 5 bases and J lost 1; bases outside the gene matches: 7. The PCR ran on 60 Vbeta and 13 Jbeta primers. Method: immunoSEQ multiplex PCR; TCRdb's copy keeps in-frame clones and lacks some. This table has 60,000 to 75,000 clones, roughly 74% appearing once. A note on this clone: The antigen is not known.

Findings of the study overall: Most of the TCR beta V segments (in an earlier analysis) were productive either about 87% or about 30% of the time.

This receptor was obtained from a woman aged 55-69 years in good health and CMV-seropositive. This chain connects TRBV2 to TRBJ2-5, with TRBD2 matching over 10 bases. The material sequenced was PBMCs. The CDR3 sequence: CASSYSKRGGQETQYF. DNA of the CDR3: TGTGCCAGCAGTTACTCGAAGCGGGGGGGCCAAGAGACCCAGTACTTC. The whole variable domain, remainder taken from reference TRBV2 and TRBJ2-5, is EPEVTQTPSHQVTQMGQEVILRCVPISNHLYFYWYRQILGQKVEFLVSFYNNEISEKSEIFDDQFSVERPDGSNFTLKIRSTKLEDSAMYFCASSYSKRGGQETQYFGPGTRLLVL.